These 5 T cell receptor beta chains originate from one sample sequenced in a study of ipilimumab plus nivolumab after autologous stem cell transplantation. Profiled with immunoSEQ multiplex PCR; TCRdb holds only in-frame clones, not every one. This sample yields some 6,500 clones, of which around 89% are seen a single time; approximately 5.4% belongs to the top ten. The sample consisted of PBMCs, taken in a trial of ipilimumab plus nivolumab as post-transplant consolidation. The receptors come from a female donor with multiple myeloma.

The chain employs TRBV7-6 and TRBJ2-5, with a weak D call TRBD2 (6 bases). Germline values: CDR1 SGHVS, CDR2 FNYEAQ. V was cut by 5 bases and J by 5 bases, with 18 bases left in between. The CDR3 extends over 15 amino acids. CDR3 region: CASSARLGGEETQYF. CDR3 coding DNA: TGTGCCAGCAGCGCCCGACTGGGAGGAGAGGAGACCCAGTACTTC.

The V and J genes are TRBV28 and TRBJ1-2; no reliable D call. Germline V lookup: CDR1 MDHEN, CDR2 SYDVKM. CDR3 size: 14 residues. V gave up 5 bases and J gave up 4 bases, with 14 bases separating them. In nucleotides, the CDR3 is TGTGCCAGCAGTAAAAAGCAGTCAATCTATGGCTACACCTTC. Its translation is CASSKKQSIYGYTF.

With respect to this clone: Other DNA sequences in the same sample also yield this CDR3. The chain is built from TRBV11-2 and TRBJ2-1; 7 nucleotides line up with TRBD2. V was clipped by 1 base and J by 4 bases; unmatched bases: 4. The V gene's germline CDR1 is SGHAT and CDR2 FQNNGV. This CDR3 region has 15 residues. The CDR3 bases are TGTGCCAGCAGCTTAGCTAGCGGAGCTTACAATGAGCAGTTCTTC. Protein: CASSLASGAYNEQFF.

V and J are TRBV28 and TRBJ1-2; 9 bases are shared with TRBD1. V lost 3 bases and J lost 4; bases outside the gene matches: 6. CDR3 length equals 15 residues. CDR1 MDHEN and CDR2 SYDVKM come from the germline V gene. The CDR3: CASSFQGTGSYGYTF. CDR3 nucleotides: TGTGCCAGCAGTTTTCAAGGGACAGGGAGCTATGGCTACACCTTC.

The chain couples TRBV7-9 to TRBJ2-5; 7 nucleotides match TRBD1. V lost 5 bases to trimming and J lost 0 bases; unmatched junction nucleotides: 9. The CDR3 is 16 residues long. Germline lookup yields CDR1 SEHNR and CDR2 FQNEAQ (reference sequence). The CDR3 nucleotides read TGTGCCAGCAGCCCAATAGGACAGGCCGACCAAGAGACCCAGTACTTC. Encoded protein: CASSPIGQADQETQYF.